This entry describes one T cell receptor beta chain. The antigen is undetermined. The entry originates in a study of T cell responses to AZD1222 COVID-19 vaccine. Study-level findings and limits: There were vaccine-associated CD4 TCRs across spike, dominant at 160-218 and 743-854. Baseline seropositivity occurred in only a handful of AZD1222 recipients. The sample set comprised mostly white British donors with more females, and clonal diversity was possibly underestimated. Elevations in Spike-specific TCR breadth and depth followed administration of two AZD1222 doses.

The assay was immunoSEQ multiplex PCR, and TCRdb's table has in-frame clones only and misses some. The sample contains under 150,000 clones, approximately 94% of which appear only once. This clonotype originated in an adult in good health. The sequencing used peripheral blood, collected on day 0 of AZD1222 vaccination.

CDR3 protein: CASSFEREAQETQYF. In nucleotides, the CDR3 is TGTGCCAGCAGTTTCGAACGGGAAGCACAAGAGACCCAGTACTTC. The rearrangement links TRBV28 to TRBJ2-5, with D perhaps matching TRBD2 (5 bases). The CDR3 loop spans 15 amino acids. Trimming took 3 bases from V and 2 from J, leaving 13 bases between them. Germline CDR1 and CDR2: MDHEN and SYDVKM.